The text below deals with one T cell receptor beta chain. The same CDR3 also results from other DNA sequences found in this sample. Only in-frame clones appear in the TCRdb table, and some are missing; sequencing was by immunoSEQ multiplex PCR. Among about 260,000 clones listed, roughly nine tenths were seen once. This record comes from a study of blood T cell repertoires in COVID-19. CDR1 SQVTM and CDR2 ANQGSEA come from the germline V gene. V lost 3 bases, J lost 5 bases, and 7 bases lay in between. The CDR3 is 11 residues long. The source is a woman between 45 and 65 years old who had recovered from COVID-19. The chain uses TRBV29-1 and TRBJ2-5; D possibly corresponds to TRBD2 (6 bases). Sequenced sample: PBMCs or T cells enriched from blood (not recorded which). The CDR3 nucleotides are TGCAGCGTTGATGGGGGGGAGACCCAGTACTTC. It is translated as CSVDGGETQYF.